The source of this T cell receptor beta chain is a study of early T cells in non-severe SARS-CoV-2 infection. Via MiXCR, TCRdb re-called the 5' RACE reads, giving one row per CDR3 protein. The sample shows about 69,000 distinct CDR3 sequences, around 4.2% of them seen only once. This clonotype was detected ten times or more. V was shortened by 5 bases and J by 8 bases, with 15 bases between the two germline ends. The CDR3 is 13 residues long. Germline CDR1 reads SGHVS; CDR2 reads FNYEAQ. The J gene is TRBJ1-2, the V gene TRBV7-6; D may be TRBD1 (5 bases). The source was whole blood, collected at baseline. The source is an adult who was a healthcare worker with PCR-confirmed SARS-CoV-2 infection or an uninfected control (not recorded which). The donor label of this sample is uncertain. The CDR3 is CASSTGAWGGYTF. CDR3 DNA: TGTGCCAGCAGCACCGGAGCTTGGGGCGGCTACACCTTC.